This record covers a single T cell receptor (beta chain). Its target antigen remains unknown. At one boundary the junction diverges from the germline segment, which might be a read error. TCR beta VDJ combination and CDR3 sequence profiling used genomic DNA as the template. An Illumina HiSeq 2000 was the platform used for TCR repertoire sequencing. The authors' pipeline ran thus. Repertoires were assessed using TRBV/TRBJ rearrangement plots, CDR3 size and DJ length profiles, and Simpson's diversity index. The most abundant DNA sequence in the deep sequencing data was defined as the immunodominant clone. CDR3 amino acid sequences were checked for sharing across subjects and were also compared against the VDJdb database and published repertoires. In TCRdb, the public reads were trimmed at Q25 with fastp and aligned with MiXCR, with productive beta chains retained. Every entry covers one CDR3 protein and lists the most common genes and DNA from its rows. TCRdb, not the authors, supplied the V and J calls. This sample is represented by under 350,000 distinct CDR3 sequences; about 50% of them were singletons. Around 1.2% of the sample is taken by the ten largest.

The germline V gene supplies CDR1 KGHSH and CDR2 LQKENI. The CDR3 sequence holds 15 residues, the cysteine and phenylalanine included. Only CDR3 DNA remains: 45 bases, in frame from the first base. The patients picked for sequencing were ones in whom flow cytometry had shown an expansion of CD8+CD57+ cells. Every patient had a diagnosis of severe acquired aplastic anemia based on International Study of Aplastic Anemia and Agranulocytosis and Camitta criteria. No patient had received any therapy when blood was sampled. In this study, sorted CD4+ and CD8+ T cells from the blood of healthy subjects and of severe aplastic anemia patients had their TCR repertoires deep-sequenced. In the USA, patient enrollment took place under clinicaltrials.gov protocols 00001620, 01623167, 00001397, 00071045, 00081523 and 00961064. Ficoll-Paque density gradient centrifugation was used to isolate peripheral blood mononuclear cells. Before DNA extraction, CD4+ and CD8+ T cells were sorted with FACS or magnetic beads.

This sample is part of a study of CD8+CD57+ T cells in acquired aplastic anemia (dated by TCRdb to 2016 to 2019). For the wider study: A mean of 3.2 ug of DNA, ranging from roughly 0.18 to 30 ug, was extracted from sorted CD4+ and CD8+ cells. A CD8+CD57+ expansion meant a frequency higher than the mean frequency seen in healthy subjects. Broad study findings and their caveats: Twenty-nine CD8+ CDR3 sequences were found to be shared between patients and controls, but these sequences appeared to be highly expressed in patients and within the immunodominant clones of the patients. CD8+ Simpson's diversity did not differ significantly between patients and healthy controls (P=0.060).

The sample taken for sequencing was sorted CD4+, CD8+, or CD8+CD57+ T cells (not recorded which) from PBMCs. The rearrangement combines TRBV18 with TRBJ1-3, and perhaps TRBD1 as D gene, on 5 matching bases. The sequence came from a human donor with aplastic anemia. The DNA is TGTGCCAGCTCACCAGCCCGTGGGGTTATGGACACCATACATTTT. Its protein product is CASSPARGVMDTIHF.